The clone carrying this T cell receptor beta chain has a handful of counts. What it binds is unknown. The study ran its PCR with 60 Vbeta and 13 Jbeta primers. Produced via immunoSEQ multiplex PCR; TCRdb's table is partial and in-frame only. The table records under 200,000 clones, approximately 86% of them present only once. The data stem from a study of cytomegalovirus exposure and HLA in healthy donors. Study-level findings and limits: In most subjects, TCR beta sequences reportedly gave accurate predictions of HLA-A and HLA-B alleles.

V was clipped by 3 bases and J by 10 bases; unmatched bases: 7. Germline V CDR1 and CDR2: MNHNS, SASEGT. The CDR3 is made up of 14 amino acids. The chain is built from TRBV6-1 and TRBJ1-4; 8 bases line up with TRBD1. The sequenced sample consisted of PBMCs. The sequence was obtained from a woman under 30 in good health and CMV-seronegative. This CDR3 is CASSDDRGGGKLFF. For the CDR3, the DNA is TGTGCCAGCAGTGATGACAGGGGCGGTGGAAAACTGTTTTTT.